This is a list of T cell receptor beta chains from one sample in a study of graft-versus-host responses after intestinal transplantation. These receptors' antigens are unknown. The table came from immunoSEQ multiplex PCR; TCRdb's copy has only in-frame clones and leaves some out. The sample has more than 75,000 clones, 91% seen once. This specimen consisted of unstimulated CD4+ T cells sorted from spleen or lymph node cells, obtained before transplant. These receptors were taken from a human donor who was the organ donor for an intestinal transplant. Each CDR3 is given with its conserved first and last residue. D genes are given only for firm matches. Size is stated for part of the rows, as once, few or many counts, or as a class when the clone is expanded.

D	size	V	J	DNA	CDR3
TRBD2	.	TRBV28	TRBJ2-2	TGTGCCAGCAGTTTCGGGGGACTAGTCGGCGGGGAGCTGTTTTTT	CASSFGGLVGGELFF
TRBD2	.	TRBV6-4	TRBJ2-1	TGTGCCAGCAGTGACTCTACGGGAGGGTGGAATGAGCAGTTCTTC	CASSDSTGGWNEQFF
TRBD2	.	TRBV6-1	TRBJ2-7	TGTGCCAGCAGTGAAGTTCGTGTTAGCGGGTACCAGCGTGGGAACGAGCAGTACTTC	CASSEVRVSGYQRGNEQYF
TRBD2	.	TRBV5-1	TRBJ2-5	TGCGCCAGCGGCATGATTAGCGGGGGGCTTGGCCAGGGGGCCCAGTACTTC	CASGMISGGLGQGAQYF
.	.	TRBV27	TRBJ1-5	TGTGCCAGCAGTTTCGGGTTTCGTGACGTCGCGCGCAATCAGCCCCAGCATTTT	CASSFGFRDVARNQPQHF
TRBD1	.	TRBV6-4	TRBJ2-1	TGTGCCAGCATCGCCGCAGGGGGCTTAGGTCATGAGCAGTTCTTC	CASIAAGGLGHEQFF
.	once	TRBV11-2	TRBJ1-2	TGTGCCAGCAGCACCCGACAAGGAAGAGGCTACACCTTC	CASSTRQGRGYTF
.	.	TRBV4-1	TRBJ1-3	TGCGCCAGCAGCCAACAGGCCAGCTCTGGGAACACCATATATTTT	CASSQQASSGNTIYF
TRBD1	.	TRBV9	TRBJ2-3	TGTGCCAGCAGCCAGACAGGGTGGACAGATACGCAGTATTTT	CASSQTGWTDTQYF
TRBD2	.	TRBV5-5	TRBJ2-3	TGTGCCAGCAGCTTCGGACTAGCAAAAGATACGCAGTATTTT	CASSFGLAKDTQYF
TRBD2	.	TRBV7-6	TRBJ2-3	TGTGCCAGCAGCTTAGTAGGGCTAGCGGGGGGAGATACGCAGTATTTT	CASSLVGLAGGDTQYF
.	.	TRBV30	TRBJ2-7	TGTGCCTGGAGTGTATTTTCTCCCGGTGGGAGCTCCTACGAGCAGTACTTC	CAWSVFSPGGSSYEQYF
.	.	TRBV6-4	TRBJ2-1	TGTGCCAGCAGTGAGATCCCCGCGCTCGGGTACAATGAGCAGTTCTTC	CASSEIPALGYNEQFF
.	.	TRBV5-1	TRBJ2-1	TGCGCCAGCAGCTTGGAAGCGGGACAAAACAATGAGCAGTTCTTC	CASSLEAGQNNEQFF
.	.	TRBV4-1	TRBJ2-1	TGCGCCAGCAGCCAAGCCCCCAGGGGCTCCTACAATGAGCAGTTCTTC	CASSQAPRGSYNEQFF
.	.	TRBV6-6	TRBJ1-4	TGTGCCAGCAGTTTTATTATGGGAGGAACTAATGAAAAACTGTTTTTT	CASSFIMGGTNEKLFF
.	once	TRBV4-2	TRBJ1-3	TGTGCCAGCAGCCCCATAGGGGGTTACTCTGGAAACACCATATATTTT	CASSPIGGYSGNTIYF
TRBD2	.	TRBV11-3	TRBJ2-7	TGTGCCAGCAGCTTAGATCGGCATCTAGCGGGCTACGAGCAGTACTTC	CASSLDRHLAGYEQYF
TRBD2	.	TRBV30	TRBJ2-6	TGTGCCTGGAGTAGCGGGGGGTTCTCTGGGGCCAACGTCCTGACTTTC	CAWSSGGFSGANVLTF
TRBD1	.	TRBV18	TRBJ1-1	TGTGCCAGCTCACAACAAGGGGGCAATGAAGCTTTCTTT	CASSQQGGNEAFF
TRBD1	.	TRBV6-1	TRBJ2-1	TGTGCCAGCTTTGGACAGGGCTCCTACAATGAGCAGTTCTTC	CASFGQGSYNEQFF
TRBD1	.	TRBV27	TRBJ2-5	TGTGCCAGCGGCAATACAGGGGGCGGAGAGACCCAGTACTTC	CASGNTGGGETQYF
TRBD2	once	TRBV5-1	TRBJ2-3	TGCGCCAGCAGCCTAACCGGGACTAGCGGGACGTATACGCAGTATTTT	CASSLTGTSGTYTQYF
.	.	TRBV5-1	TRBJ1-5	TGCGCCAGCAGCTTGAATACAGGCCTCAATCAGCCCCAGCATTTT	CASSLNTGLNQPQHF
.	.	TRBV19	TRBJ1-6	TGTGCCAGCTGCGGGCAAATGGCTTCACCCCTCCACTTT	CASCGQMASPLHF
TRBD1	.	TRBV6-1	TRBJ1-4	TGTGCCAGCAGTGAACCGACAGGGTTTATCTGGACTAATGAAAAACTGTTTTTT	CASSEPTGFIWTNEKLFF
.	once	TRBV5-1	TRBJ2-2	TGCGCCAGCAGCTTGCGGTCTGCAGGGGACTACCTAGACACCGGGGAGCTGTTTTTT	CASSLRSAGDYLDTGELFF
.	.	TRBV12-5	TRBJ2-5	TGTGCTAGTGGTTTCTCAGGGACTGGGGAGACCCAGTACTTC	CASGFSGTGETQYF
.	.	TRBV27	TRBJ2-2	TGTGCCAGCAGTTTGACCCGGGTCCTATCTCGCGAGCTGTTTTTT	CASSLTRVLSRELFF
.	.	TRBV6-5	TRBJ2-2	TGTGCCAGCAGTTCCCTTCGGGCAGGGCACACCGGGGAGCTGTTTTTT	CASSSLRAGHTGELFF
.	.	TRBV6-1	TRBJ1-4	TGTGCCAGCAGTGAAATGAGTCAGGGGAATGAAAAACTGTTTTTT	CASSEMSQGNEKLFF
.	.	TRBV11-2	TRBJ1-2	TGTGCCAGCACCCAGGGGCCCGGTGGGAGTGGCTACACCTTC	CASTQGPGGSGYTF
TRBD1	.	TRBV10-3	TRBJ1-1	TGTGCCATCAGTGCACCGGGACAGGGGAACACTGAAGCTTTCTTT	CAISAPGQGNTEAFF
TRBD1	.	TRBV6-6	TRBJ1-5	TGTGCCAGCAGAACCGGGACAGAAAATCAGCCCCAGCATTTT	CASRTGTENQPQHF
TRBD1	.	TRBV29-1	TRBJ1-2	TGCAGCGTCACGACAGGGGGCGTCACGGGAGGCTACACCTTC	CSVTTGGVTGGYTF
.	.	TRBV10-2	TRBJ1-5	TGCGCCAGCAGCGATGACAGTTATAGCAATCAGCCCCAGCATTTT	CASSDDSYSNQPQHF
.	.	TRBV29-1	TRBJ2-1	TGCAGCGTTGTAGCCTTTTCCGATGAGCAGTTCTTC	CSVVAFSDEQFF
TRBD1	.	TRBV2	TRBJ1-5	TGTGCCAGCAGTTGGGACAGACTTAATCAGCCCCAGCATTTT	CASSWDRLNQPQHF
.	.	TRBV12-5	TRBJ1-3	TGTGCTAGTGGCACGGGTTTGACTGGAAACACCATATATTTT	CASGTGLTGNTIYF
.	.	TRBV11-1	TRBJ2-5	TGTGCCAGCAGCTTAGACAGGACATACCAAGAGACCCAGTACTTC	CASSLDRTYQETQYF
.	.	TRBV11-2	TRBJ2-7	TGTGCCAGCAGCTTATTTACGGGATCGAGCTCCTACGAGCAGTACTTC	CASSLFTGSSSYEQYF
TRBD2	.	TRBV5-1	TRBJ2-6	TGCGCCAGCAGCAGGGAGGGACGAAGCTCTGGGGCCAACGTCCTGACTTTC	CASSREGRSSGANVLTF
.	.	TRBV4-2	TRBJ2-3	TGTGCCAGCAGCCAAGATCAACAGACAGATACGCAGTATTTT	CASSQDQQTDTQYF
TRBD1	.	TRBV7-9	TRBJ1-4	TGTGCCAGCAGCCGACCAATGGGACAGGAGCCTGAAAAACTGTTTTTT	CASSRPMGQEPEKLFF
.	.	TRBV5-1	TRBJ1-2	TGCGCCAGCAGCCCGATTTGGCAACATGGCTACACCTTC	CASSPIWQHGYTF
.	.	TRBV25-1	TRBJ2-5	TGTGCCAGCAGTGTCCGACAGAGCCTCCAAGAGACCCAGTACTTC	CASSVRQSLQETQYF
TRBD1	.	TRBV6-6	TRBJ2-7	TGTGCCAGCAGTTCCCCGGGACAGGGGGCCTACGAGCAGTACTTC	CASSSPGQGAYEQYF
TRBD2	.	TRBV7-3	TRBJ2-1	TGTGCCAGCAGCCACACAGCCAGCGGGGGGGTTAATGAGCAGTTCTTC	CASSHTASGGVNEQFF
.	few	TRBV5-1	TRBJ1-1	TGCGCCAGCAGCTTGTACAGGATACCTGAAGCTTTCTTT	CASSLYRIPEAFF
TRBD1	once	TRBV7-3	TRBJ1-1	TGTGCCAGCAGCTTATTAGGGGGCAAGAACACTGAAGCTTTCTTT	CASSLLGGKNTEAFF
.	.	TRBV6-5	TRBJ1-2	TGTGCCAGCAGTTACAGGGAGGGCTATGGCTACACCTTC	CASSYREGYGYTF
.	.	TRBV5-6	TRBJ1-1	TGTGCCAGCAGCTTGTTTGGCACAGTCATATTGAACACTGAAGCTTTCTTT	CASSLFGTVILNTEAFF
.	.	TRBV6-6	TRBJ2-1	TGTGCCAGCAGTTACGACTTTCACAATGAGCAGTTCTTC	CASSYDFHNEQFF
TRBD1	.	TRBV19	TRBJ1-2	TGTGCCAGTACGCCAGGGGGCTATGGCTACACCTTC	CASTPGGYGYTF
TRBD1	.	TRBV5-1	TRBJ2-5	TGCGCCAGCAGCTTATGGGACAGCCAAGAGACCCAGTACTTC	CASSLWDSQETQYF
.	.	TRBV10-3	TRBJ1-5	TGTGCCATCAGTGAGTCGCGCGTCAATCAGCCCCAGCATTTT	CAISESRVNQPQHF
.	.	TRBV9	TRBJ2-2	TGTGCCAGCAGCGTAGAATGGGGCCGGCAGAACACCGGGGAGCTGTTTTTT	CASSVEWGRQNTGELFF